Each of the 28 T cell receptor beta chains below was sequenced from the same sample in a study of T cells in Graves' hyperthyroidism and ophthalmopathy. RNA transcripts provided the source from which TCR beta CDR3 regions were amplified. TCR CDR3 regions were first amplified by RT-PCR with HTBI primers. TCRdb analysed the multiplex PCR reads with MiXCR anew, one entry per CDR3 protein. The profile shows about 610,000 distinct CDR3 sequences, under 15% of them singletons. The sample comprised blood. These receptors all stem from a woman between 40 and 55 years old with Graves' ophthalmopathy.

The V call is TRBV6-1, the J call TRBJ2-5; 7 bases match TRBD2. Trimming cost V 7 bases and J 5 bases; bases outside gene matches: 13. This CDR3 contains 15 residues. In germline, CDR1 is MNHNS, CDR2 SASEGT. DNA for the CDR3: TGTGCCAGCAAACCAAGCGGGGCCCGGCGGGAGACCCAGTACTTC. It is translated as CASKPSGARRETQYF.

CDR3 DNA sequence: TGTGCCAGCAAAGCTGCAGGGTACAATCAGCCCCAGCATTTT. This gives the protein CASKAAGYNQPQHF. The genes are TRBV28 and TRBJ1-5; the D gene is possibly TRBD1 (5 bases). CDR1 is MDHEN and CDR2 is SYDVKM in the germline V gene. With 7 bases removed from V and 3 bases from J, the gap between germline ends came to 13 bases. CDR3 length equals 14 residues.

Ten or more counts support this clonotype. The chain uses TRBV13 and TRBJ2-5, with D possibly being TRBD2 (6 bases). The CDR3 loop spans 15 amino acids. V was cut by 5 bases and J by 3 bases, with 16 bases left in between. The germline gives CDR1 PRHDT, CDR2 FYEKMQ (reference sequence). CDR3 sequence reads: CASSTTGTGEETQYF. Here the CDR3 DNA reads TGTGCCAGCAGCACAACCGGGACTGGAGAAGAGACCCAGTACTTC. The whole variable domain, remainder taken from reference TRBV13 and TRBJ2-5, is AAGVIQSPRHLIKEKRETATLKCYPIPRHDTVYWYQQGPGQDPQFLISFYEKMQSDKGSIPDRFSAQQFSDYHSELNMSSLELGDSALYFCASSTTGTGEETQYFGPGTRLLVL.

This clonotype was picked up many times. The genes are TRBV13 and TRBJ1-1, with 7 nucleotides matching TRBD1. Looked up from germline, CDR1 is PRHDT and CDR2 is FYEKMQ (reference sequence). CDR3 length equals 15 residues. V shed 1 base, J shed 2 bases, and the junction held 4 bases outside the gene matches. CDR3 coding DNA: TGTGCCAGCAGCTTAGCGGGGACAGAAAACACTGAAGCTTTCTTT. Its protein is CASSLAGTENTEAFF. The whole variable domain, remainder taken from reference TRBV13 and TRBJ1-1, is AAGVIQSPRHLIKEKRETATLKCYPIPRHDTVYWYQQGPGQDPQFLISFYEKMQSDKGSIPDRFSAQQFSDYHSELNMSSLELGDSALYFCASSLAGTENTEAFFGQGTRLTVV.

There are a few counts of this clonotype. The rearrangement links TRBV30 to TRBJ2-7; 8 positions agree with TRBD1. CDR1 is GTSNPN, CDR2 SVGIG, per germline (reference sequence). CDR3 length: 13 amino acids. V lost 8 bases to trimming and J lost 4 bases; unmatched junction nucleotides: 10. In DNA, the CDR3 is TGTGCCACCGACAGGGGAAGTTCATACGAGCAGTACTTC. Amino acids: CATDRGSSYEQYF.

This clonotype was recorded many times. V gene TRBV11-2 combines with J gene TRBJ1-2; D not resolved. V shed 0 bases and J shed 6 bases, with 5 bases lying between them. The germline gives CDR1 SGHAT, CDR2 FQNNGV. This CDR3 contains 12 residues. Written as DNA, the CDR3 is TGTGCCAGCAGCTTAGAGAAAAATGGCTACACCTTC. It specifies CASSLEKNGYTF.

The chain joins TRBV3-1 to TRBJ2-2; no clear D. The length of the CDR3 is 12 residues. The germline V gene has CDR1 LGHDT and CDR2 YNNKEL (reference sequence). V shed 1 base and J shed 9 bases, with 6 bases lying between them. CDR3 sequence reads: CASSQVSWELFF. CDR3 bases: TGTGCCAGCAGCCAAGTTTCGTGGGAGCTGTTTTTT.

This clonotype came up many times. The V gene is TRBV11-2, the J gene TRBJ2-7; 9 nucleotides agree with TRBD2. Germline CDR1 SGHAT, CDR2 FQNNGV. V lost 1 base to trimming and J lost 3 bases; unmatched junction nucleotides: 7. The CDR3 is made up of 16 amino acids. CDR3 nucleotide sequence: TGTGCCAGCAGCTTAGTCTGGCGGGAGGGCCTCTACGAGCAGTACTTC. Its protein product is CASSLVWREGLYEQYF.

This clonotype was seen a handful of times. This CDR3 reads CSARDSFLDTEAFF. DNA of the CDR3: TGCAGTGCAAGGGACAGCTTTTTGGATACTGAAGCTTTCTTT. V is TRBV20-1 and J is TRBJ1-1, with 7 bases identical to TRBD1. CDR3 length: 14 amino acids. V shed 6 bases, J shed 5 bases, and the junction held 12 bases outside the gene matches. Per the germline V gene, CDR1 is DFQATT and CDR2 is SNEGSKA (reference sequence).

This chain joins TRBV24-1 and TRBJ1-1; unclear D gene. Looked up from germline, CDR1 is KGHDR and CDR2 is SFDVKD. V lost 3 bases and J 1 base, leaving 5 bases between the germline ends. CDR3 size: 13 residues. CDR3: CATSDGSNTEAFF. In nucleotides, the CDR3 is TGTGCCACCAGTGATGGGTCGAACACTGAAGCTTTCTTT.

The chain joins TRBV6-4 to TRBJ1-2; 8 nucleotides align to TRBD1. Trimming at V came to 3 bases and at J to 8 bases, leaving 11 bases not matched to a gene. The length of the CDR3 is 15 residues. Germline loops: CDR1 MRHNA, CDR2 SNTAGT. The CDR3 sequence is CASSEEPGGLGGYTF. In nucleotides, the CDR3 is TGTGCCAGCAGTGAAGAGCCAGGGGGCTTGGGGGGCTACACCTTC.

This clonotype was counted ten times or more. The genes are TRBV20-1 and TRBJ1-1; D not resolved. CDR1 DFQATT and CDR2 SNEGSKA come from the germline V gene (reference sequence). V was shortened by 0 bases and J by 8 bases, with 10 bases between the two germline ends. This CDR3 contains 12 residues. The CDR3 region has the DNA TGCAGTGCTAGAGATGAGGGAGGCGAAGCTTTCTTT. Translated, it gives CSARDEGGEAFF.

Ten or more counts support this clonotype. The rearrangement links TRBV4-1 to TRBJ2-7; 9 positions agree with TRBD1. The CDR3 is made up of 17 amino acids. The trim removed 0 bases at V and 2 bases at J, leaving 8 bases unmatched. The germline gives CDR1 MGHRA, CDR2 YSYEKL. The DNA of the CDR3 is TGCGCCAGCAGCCAAGATAAGGGACAGGGTGTCCCCTACGAGCAGTACTTC. This gives the protein CASSQDKGQGVPYEQYF.

This clonotype was found a few times. The chain links TRBV24-1 to TRBJ2-3; a possible D gene is TRBD1 (5 bases). The V and J ends lost 4 bases and 6 bases respectively, with 25 bases between them. This CDR3 is 18 amino acids long. From germline, CDR1 is KGHDR and CDR2 SFDVKD. The DNA for the CDR3 is TGTGCCACCAGTGACCCCAATGGGGCGGATGGGCCCCCCGATACGCAGTATTTT. Encoded protein: CATSDPNGADGPPDTQYF.

The chain joins TRBV19 to TRBJ2-2; TRBD2 aligns across 8 bases. CDR1 LNHDA and CDR2 SQIVND come from the germline V gene (reference sequence). This CDR3 contains 15 residues. V shed 3 bases and J 4 bases; nucleotides not matched to a gene: 4. The CDR3 region has the DNA TGTGCCAGTAGTATCAGCGGGAGTACCACCGGGGAGCTGTTTTTT. Protein product: CASSISGSTTGELFF.

Ten or more counts support this clonotype. The V gene is TRBV7-6, the J gene TRBJ2-5; the D is unclear. Germline CDR1 SGHVS, CDR2 FNYEAQ. There are 13 residues in the CDR3. The V and J ends lost 2 bases and 2 bases respectively, with 6 bases between them. The CDR3 sequence is CASSLQLQETQYF. DNA for the CDR3: TGTGCCAGCAGCTTACAGCTACAAGAGACCCAGTACTTC.

The V call is TRBV27, the J call TRBJ2-7; 9 bases fit TRBD2. J gave up 4 bases and V 7 bases, and 8 bases lay outside the gene matches. Germline assignment: CDR1 MNHEY and CDR2 SMNVEV (reference sequence). The CDR3 length is 14 residues. In DNA, the CDR3 is TGTGCCAGCACCGCGACTAGCGGAGTTTACGAGCAGTACTTC. This translates into CASTATSGVYEQYF.

This clonotype showed up many times. The chain combines TRBV11-2 with TRBJ2-5, with 7 bases lining up with TRBD2. The J segment lost 2 bases and the V segment lost 3 bases, leaving 3 bases of the junction unmatched. Germline V gives CDR1 SGHAT, CDR2 FQNNGV. The CDR3 covers 14 residues. For the CDR3, the DNA is TGTGCCAGCAGCTTCCTAGCGGCACAAGAGACCCAGTACTTC. As protein: CASSFLAAQETQYF.

This clonotype was recorded at least ten times. The chain has TRBV2 and TRBJ1-2; the D gene is possibly TRBD1 (5 bases). There are 14 residues in the CDR3. The germline CDR1 and CDR2 sequences are SNHLY and FYNNEI. Deletions cut 6 bases from V and 1 base from J, with 12 bases between. CDR3 sequence: CASSPTQGNYGYTF. CDR3 DNA sequence: TGTGCCAGCAGCCCTACTCAGGGTAACTATGGCTACACCTTC.

The rearrangement uses TRBV25-1 and TRBJ1-5; weak D call: TRBD1 (6 bases). V was pared by 2 bases and J by 10 bases, with 12 bases between. CDR1 and CDR2 (germline): MGHDK, SYGVNS. CDR3 length: 13 residues. The CDR3 loop is CASSEPRGSPQHF. The CDR3 bases are TGTGCCAGCAGTGAACCCAGGGGTTCACCCCAGCATTTT.

Many counts were recorded for this clonotype. The chain joins TRBV7-9 to TRBJ1-2, with D unresolved. Germline CDR1 SEHNR, CDR2 FQNEAQ (reference sequence). The CDR3 totals 12 residues. V lost 5 bases and J 7 bases, leaving 11 bases between the germline ends. CDR3 protein: CASSPGGFGYTF. CDR3 bases: TGTGCCAGCAGCCCAGGCGGTTTTGGCTACACCTTC.

This clonotype was observed many times. The chain has TRBV28 and TRBJ1-1; D perhaps matches TRBD1 (6 bases). The CDR3 loop spans 14 amino acids. Germline lookup yields CDR1 MDHEN and CDR2 SYDVKM. The V and J ends lost 3 bases and 1 base respectively, with 9 bases between them. CDR3 sequence (DNA): TGTGCCAGCAGTTTCCCGACAGGGAACACTGAAGCTTTCTTT. Its translation is CASSFPTGNTEAFF.

This clonotype was seen a few times. J is TRBJ1-2 and V is TRBV7-2, with D perhaps matching TRBD1 (5 bases). Per germline, CDR1 SGHTA and CDR2 FQGNSA. The CDR3 has 14 residues. Deletions cut 5 bases from V and 6 bases from J, with 16 bases between. DNA of the CDR3: TGTGCCAGCAGCCCCCGGGGAGGGGACCATGGCTACACCTTC. Residues: CASSPRGGDHGYTF.

This clonotype has ten or more counts. This chain uses TRBV19 with TRBJ2-4; D uncertain. The CDR3 sequence is 14 residues long. Germline lookup yields CDR1 LNHDA and CDR2 SQIVND (reference sequence). Trimming pared 3 bases from V and 1 base from J, leaving 7 bases between. CDR3 bases: TGTGCCAGTAGTATCTTAGGGGCCAAAAACATTCAGTACTTC. Its protein is CASSILGAKNIQYF.

This chain links TRBV19 with TRBJ2-2, with 8 positions matching TRBD1. The germline V gene has CDR1 LNHDA and CDR2 SQIVND (reference sequence). The length of the CDR3 is 17 residues. After removal of 8 bases from V and 5 bases from J, the junction contained 16 bases not matched to a gene. The CDR3 coding sequence is TGTGCCAGTTTCGCCGGACAGGGAGGTTCAAGGACCGGGGAGCTGTTTTTT. Its protein product is CASFAGQGGSRTGELFF.

This clonotype appeared many times. The V call is TRBV12-3 or TRBV12-4, the J call TRBJ2-7, with 14 positions matching TRBD2. CDR3 size: 17 residues. The V and J ends lost 5 bases and 5 bases, in that order; junction bases with no gene match: 11. DNA for the CDR3: TGTGCCAGCAGTCCCGGGACTAGCGGGAGCTTTACCGACGAGCAGTACTTC. It yields the protein CASSPGTSGSFTDEQYF.

This clonotype was seen ten or more times. CDR3 amino acids: CAISVGAGPYEQYF. The DNA of the CDR3 is TGTGCCATCTCTGTAGGGGCAGGCCCCTACGAGCAGTACTTC. The gene calls are TRBV10-3 and TRBJ2-7, with D possibly being TRBD1 (5 bases). V lost 8 bases, J lost 2 bases, and 16 bases lay in between. The V gene's germline CDR1 is ENHRY and CDR2 SYGVKD. The CDR3 contains 14 residues.

This clonotype was seen many times. V gene TRBV28 combines with J gene TRBJ1-1; the match to TRBD1 covers 7 bases. Germline CDR1 reads MDHEN; CDR2 reads SYDVKM. V lost 6 bases, J lost 8 bases, and 15 bases stayed unmatched. The CDR3 is 15 amino acids. The CDR3 sequence: CASSSGTASRDEAFF. DNA of the CDR3: TGTGCCAGCAGCTCAGGGACAGCCTCCCGAGACGAAGCTTTCTTT.